This T cell receptor beta chain was documented in a study of blood T cells in healthy people across ages. This clonotype was detected a few times. CDR1 and CDR2 from the germline V gene are MGHRA and YSYEKL. The CDR3 covers 13 residues. Alongside a J-beta primer mix, a sample-barcoded 5' primer served in a second PCR lasting about 7 to 12 cycles. TCRdb redid the calling of the 5' RACE reads with MiXCR, one entry per CDR3 protein. The sample yields roughly 1.5 million distinct CDR3 sequences, about 42% seen once. The sequenced sample consisted of blood. The chain links TRBV4-1 to TRBJ2-5, with 10 bases lining up with TRBD1. The assigned J gene may be wrong: the sequence end matches TRBJ2-7 better. This clonotype originated in a woman aged 18 to 35 in good health. CDR3 residues: CASSRGQGHEQYF. As DNA, the CDR3 is TGCGCCAGCAGCCGGGGACAGGGGCACGAGCAGTACTTC.